This T cell receptor beta chain was recovered during a study of T cells in Graves' hyperthyroidism and ophthalmopathy. Study-level findings and limits: Clonotypes that were expanded in thyroid above 0.001 mostly appeared in blood too. Ophthalmopathy was separated from stable hyperthyroidism by a 13 V-J model. Ophthalmopathy was identified by the model a median roughly six months ahead of onset.

Amplified TCR beta CDR3 regions derived from RNA transcripts. The HTBI primer set drove a first-round RT-PCR of the TCR CDR3. TCRdb passed the multiplex PCR reads through MiXCR, listing each CDR3 protein once. This table has a few hundred thousand distinct CDR3 sequences, roughly 14% appearing once. In germline, CDR1 is SGHDT, CDR2 YYEEEE. With V trimmed by 6 bases and J by 9 bases, 7 bases remained unmatched. This CDR3 contains 14 residues. Points on this clonotype: Its cognate antigen is unknown.

This sequence joins TRBV5-6 and TRBJ1-6; 9 nucleotides align to TRBD1. Input material: blood. This TCR came from a woman aged 25-40 years with Graves' ophthalmopathy. CDR3 in amino acids: CASKDRGVSSPLHF. As DNA, the CDR3 is TGTGCCAGCAAGGACAGGGGAGTATCTTCACCCCTCCACTTT.